The clone carrying this T cell receptor (beta chain) has a handful of counts. Its matching antigen is unknown. These data belong to a study of beta chain features in type 1 diabetes. The authors took one heparinised blood draw, averaging about 120 mL, from each donor. General observations from the study: Still unanswered here is whether HLA type influences TCRB rearrangement.

The germline V gene has CDR1 KGHSH and CDR2 LQKENI. V lost 5 bases and J lost 3, with 10 bases in between. The CDR3 has 13 amino acids. Expressed TCRB transcripts got sequenced, as all isolated RNA was reverse transcribed. Only in-frame clones appear in the TCRdb table, and some are missing; sequencing was by immunoSEQ multiplex PCR. Found here are 350,000 to 400,000 clones, more than 12% of them singletons; the top ten hold approximately 0.019%. Input material: naive CD4+ T cells from blood. V gene TRBV18 combines with J gene TRBJ1-1; the D is unclear. The sequence was collected from a woman aged 18-35 years in good health. In DNA form, the CDR3 reads TGTGCCAGCTCAATTGTGCGGGACACTGAAGCTTTCTTT. Amino acids: CASSIVRDTEAFF.